The 9 T cell receptor beta chains below all came from one sample that was sequenced in a study of tumor and adjacent non-tumor tissue in lung cancer. RNA was extracted from bulk tissue without any cell sorting. Three rounds of nested PCR, following a modified ARM-PCR protocol, produced the TCRbeta library. TCRdb passed the multiplex PCR reads through MiXCR, listing each CDR3 protein once. The data show roughly 200,000 distinct CDR3 sequences, 71% seen once. The sequenced material came from lung tumor tissue. These receptors were obtained from a man between 60 and 75 years old with non-small cell lung cancer.

About this clonotype: At one end the junction does not follow the germline gene, possibly because of a read error. This chain links TRBV6-5 with TRBJ2-7; 7 nucleotides match TRBD2. The CDR3 is 13 residues long. Germline V gene data show CDR1 as MNHEY and CDR2 as SVGAGI. CDR3 residues: CASSPGGTYEEYF. In DNA, the CDR3 is TGTGCCAGCTCCCCGGGGGGTACGTACGAGGAGTACTTC.

Comments on this clonotype: The conserved closing phenylalanine or tryptophan is absent in this CDR3, likely reflecting a read error. The chain joins TRBV6-1 to TRBJ1-2; D possibly corresponds to TRBD1 (5 bases). The V end was cut by 5 bases, the J end by 10 bases, with 20 bases between. CDR3 size: 14 residues. CDR1 and CDR2 (germline): MNHNS, SASEGT. The CDR3 nucleotides read TGTGCCAGCAGTCCGGGGGGGGGTTCCTACGACTACACCTTA. It codes for CASSPGGGSYDYTL.

A word on this clonotype: Without the conserved terminal phenylalanine or tryptophan, this CDR3 likely stems from a read error. The V gene is TRBV6-5, the J gene TRBJ2-5; TRBD2 aligns across 7 bases. CDR1 is MNHEY and CDR2 is SVGAGI in the germline V gene. CDR3 length: 14 amino acids. This CDR3 is CSCSDIGTAGAQYS. CDR3 bases: TGTTCCTGCAGTGATATCGGGACCGCGGGGGCCCAGTACTCC.

This clonotype was picked up many times. This chain connects TRBV20-1 to TRBJ1-4; no clear D. The CDR3 runs to 15 residues. Germline CDR1 DFQATT, CDR2 SNEGSKA (reference sequence). The ends were cut back, 1 base at V and 6 bases at J, with 15 bases in the middle. DNA of the CDR3: TGCAGTGCTAGAGTGGCCGGGCAGAAACATGAAAAACTGTTTTTT. It codes for CSARVAGQKHEKLFF.

The genes are TRBV12-3 or TRBV12-4 and TRBJ2-2; the match to TRBD2 covers 9 bases. Trimming removed 6 bases from V and 9 bases from J; junction bases left unmatched: 8. This CDR3 has 14 residues. The CDR3 sequence is CASSVAGVARELFF. CDR3 nucleotide sequence: TGTGCCAGCAGCGTAGCGGGAGTGGCCAGGGAGCTGTTTTTT.

This clonotype was counted many times. This chain joins TRBV4-3 and TRBJ1-5, with 8 bases fitting TRBD1. The germline V gene encodes CDR1 LGHNA and CDR2 YSLEER. This CDR3 contains 16 residues. V shed 0 bases and J 7 bases; nucleotides not matched to a gene: 8. The chain's CDR3 is CASSQEAGRGQQPQHF. The CDR3 DNA reads TGCGCCAGCAGCCAAGAGGCGGGCAGGGGGCAGCAGCCCCAGCATTTT.

By its share, this clonotype is medium-sized. The V and J genes are TRBV12-3 or TRBV12-4 and TRBJ1-1, with 11 positions matching TRBD1. The CDR3 runs to 17 residues. The trim removed 6 bases at V and 1 base at J, leaving 10 bases unmatched. As DNA, the CDR3 is TGTGCCAGCAGCCCAAGGGGACAGGGGGTTTCGAACACTGAAGCTTTCTTT. Its translation is CASSPRGQGVSNTEAFF.

As concerns this clonotype: Because it lacks the conserved phenylalanine or tryptophan at the end, this CDR3 is likely a read error. The V and J genes are TRBV28 and TRBJ2-3, with D possibly being TRBD1 (5 bases). The V gene's germline CDR1 is MDHEN and CDR2 SYDVKM. The CDR3 is made up of 12 amino acids. V dropped 9 bases and J dropped 3 bases, with 10 bases sitting between them. This CDR3 reads CARRGWTDTQYC. The CDR3 region has the DNA TGTGCCAGAAGGGGCTGGACAGATACGCAGTATTGT.

Comments on this clonotype: One end of the junction does not line up with germline, which may come from a read error. This rearrangement joins TRBV29-1 to TRBJ1-5; D not certain. This CDR3 spans 13 amino acids. CDR1 SQVTM and CDR2 ANQGSEA come from the germline V gene. The CDR3 DNA reads TGCAGTGATGATGCGGGAATCAATCAGCCACAGCATTTT. It specifies CSDDAGINQPQHF.